One and the same sample provided the 32 T cell receptor beta chains below, sequenced in a study of cytomegalovirus exposure and HLA in healthy donors. Use of 60 Vbeta and 13 Jbeta primers characterized the PCR. Measured with immunoSEQ multiplex PCR; TCRdb has only the in-frame clones, and not every one. The table shows some 110,000 clones, with roughly 79% occurring only once. Sequences were obtained from PBMCs. The receptors derive from a woman aged 25 to 39 in good health and CMV-seronegative.

This clone was seen once. The rearrangement links TRBV7-3 to TRBJ1-6; no reliable D call. The V and J ends lost 5 bases and 0 bases respectively, with 14 bases between them. The CDR3 loop spans 17 amino acids. CDR1 is SGHTA and CDR2 is FQGTGA in the germline V gene. In DNA, the CDR3 is TGTGCCAGCAGCCCATCCGAGCGTCCCTCCTATAATTCACCCCTCCACTTT. Its translation is CASSPSERPSYNSPLHF. Supplemented by reference TRBV7-3 and TRBJ1-6, the full variable domain reads GAGVSQTPSNKVTEKGKYVELRCDPISGHTALYWYRQSLGQGPEFLIYFQGTGAADDSGLPNDRFFAVRPEGSVSTLKIQRTERGDSAVYLCASSPSERPSYNSPLHFGNGTRLTVT.

This chain links TRBV7-6 with TRBJ2-5; TRBD2 aligns across 10 bases. V gave up 3 bases and J gave up 5 bases; unmatched junction bases: 6. CDR1 and CDR2 from the germline V gene are SGHVS and FNYEAQ. This CDR3 spans 15 amino acids. CDR3 bases: TGTGCCAGCAGCTTCACCGGGACTAGCGCTGAGACCCAGTACTTC. As protein: CASSFTGTSAETQYF.

The chain recombines TRBV13 with TRBJ1-1; 9 bases align to TRBD1. The CDR3 totals 15 residues. Trimming cost V 5 bases and J 0 bases; bases outside gene matches: 4. CDR1 PRHDT and CDR2 FYEKMQ come from the germline V gene (reference sequence). The CDR3 region has the DNA TGTGCCAGCAGCGGGACAGGGATGATGAACACTGAAGCTTTCTTT. It yields the protein CASSGTGMMNTEAFF.

This chain connects TRBV6-1 to TRBJ2-7; D perhaps matches TRBD2 (6 bases). Germline V lookup: CDR1 MNHNS, CDR2 SASEGT. The CDR3 totals 11 residues. V lost 6 bases, J lost 6 bases, and 9 bases lay in between. As DNA, the CDR3 is TGTGCCAGCAGGGACTACTCCGAGCAGTACTTC. It codes for CASRDYSEQYF.

This chain joins TRBV20-1 and TRBJ1-1; D is unclear. This CDR3 has 11 residues. V lost 7 bases and J 0 bases, leaving 6 bases between the germline ends. The germline CDR1 and CDR2 sequences are DFQATT and SNEGSKA (reference sequence). CDR3 loop: CSVRLNTEAFF. DNA of the CDR3: TGCAGTGTGCGGTTGAACACTGAAGCTTTCTTT.

V and J are TRBV2 and TRBJ1-2; no definite D call. Trimming pared 7 bases from V and 0 bases from J, leaving 9 bases between. The CDR3 is 13 residues long. Germline CDR1 is SNHLY and CDR2 is FYNNEI. The CDR3 loop is CASTRAANYGYTF. The CDR3, as DNA: TGTGCCAGCACTCGCGCGGCTAACTATGGCTACACCTTC.

CDR3 residues: CATSREASGELFF. CDR3 DNA: TGTGCCACCAGCAGAGAGGCTAGCGGGGAGCTGTTTTTT. The chain employs TRBV15 and TRBJ2-2; no firm D call. V was shortened by 0 bases and J by 7 bases, with 6 bases between the two germline ends. Per germline, CDR1 LNHNV and CDR2 YYDKDF (reference sequence). This CDR3 region has 13 residues.

The chain links TRBV4-1 to TRBJ2-5; 7 bases line up with TRBD2. The germline gives CDR1 MGHRA, CDR2 YSYEKL. J was trimmed by 7 bases and V by 0 bases; bases with no gene match: 8. The CDR3 spans 15 residues. CDR3 DNA: TGCGCCAGCAGCCAAGAGGCGGGAGTAATGGGGACCCAGTACTTC. Its protein product is CASSQEAGVMGTQYF.

The chain is built from TRBV9 and TRBJ1-1, with D tentatively TRBD1 (5 bases). The CDR3 runs to 14 residues. The V and J ends lost 0 bases and 5 bases respectively, with 11 bases between them. CDR1 and CDR2 (germline): SGDLS, YYNGEE. CDR3 coding DNA: TGTGCCAGCAGCGTAGGACGTGGGGCGACTGAAGCTTTCTTT. It specifies CASSVGRGATEAFF.

This sequence joins TRBV28 and TRBJ2-1; D is ambiguous. From germline, CDR1 is MDHEN and CDR2 SYDVKM. Trimming took 4 bases from V and 2 from J, leaving 15 bases between them. The CDR3 has 16 amino acids. The CDR3 region is CASSSDGSSTYNEQFF. As DNA, the CDR3 is TGTGCCAGCAGTTCCGACGGGTCCAGCACCTACAATGAGCAGTTCTTC.

The rearrangement joins TRBV7-8 to TRBJ1-6; no clear D. Germline loops: CDR1 SGHVS, CDR2 FQNEAQ. V shed 10 bases and J shed 0 bases, with 7 bases lying between them. This CDR3 comprises 13 residues. The CDR3 bases are TGTGCCACCGTAGCCTCCTATAATTCACCCCTCCACTTT. It specifies CATVASYNSPLHF.

The chain has TRBV12-5 and TRBJ1-1; 9 bases line up with TRBD1. CDR1 LGHNT and CDR2 FRNRAP come from the germline V gene. The CDR3 contains 15 residues. J gave up 4 bases and V 6 bases, and 9 bases lay outside the gene matches. The CDR3 sequence is CASGPSGTGSTEAFF. The CDR3 region has the DNA TGTGCTAGTGGCCCCTCCGGGACAGGGAGCACTGAAGCTTTCTTT.

The J gene is TRBJ2-7, the V gene TRBV25-1, with D perhaps matching TRBD2 (5 bases). Germline CDR1 MGHDK, CDR2 SYGVNS. Trimming left V 4 bases short and J 4 bases short, with 5 bases between. The CDR3 is 11 residues long. The CDR3 is CASSAGYEQYF. CDR3 nucleotide sequence: TGTGCCAGCAGTGCGGGATACGAGCAGTACTTC.

The CDR3 reads CASSLRSGGPQPQHF. The CDR3 DNA sequence: TGCGCCAGCAGCCTTAGGTCAGGGGGGCCTCAGCCCCAGCATTTT. The chain combines TRBV4-1 with TRBJ1-5; 7 bases agree with TRBD1. The CDR3 totals 15 residues. V lost 4 bases to trimming and J lost 6 bases; unmatched junction nucleotides: 9. In germline, CDR1 is MGHRA, CDR2 YSYEKL.

This clone was detected once. The chain has TRBV13 and TRBJ2-1; TRBD2 aligns across 8 bases. From germline, CDR1 is PRHDT and CDR2 FYEKMQ (reference sequence). The CDR3 extends over 16 amino acids. The V and J ends lost 1 base and 3 bases, in that order; junction bases with no gene match: 5. The CDR3 loop reads CASSLVAGGYYNEQFF. CDR3 bases: TGTGCCAGCAGCTTAGTTGCGGGAGGTTACTACAATGAGCAGTTCTTC.

This chain uses TRBV6-1 with TRBJ2-7, with 14 bases aligning to TRBD2. This CDR3 spans 14 amino acids. Looked up from germline, CDR1 is MNHNS and CDR2 is SASEGT. Trimming removed 10 bases from V and 5 bases from J; junction bases left unmatched: 7. The chain's CDR3 is CAIGTSGRTHEQYF. The CDR3 coding sequence is TGTGCCATCGGGACTAGCGGGAGAACCCACGAGCAGTACTTC.

The chain employs TRBV25-1 and TRBJ2-7; 8 bases fit TRBD1. J gave up 6 bases and V 6 bases, and 1 base lay outside the gene matches. Germline V gene sequence: CDR1 MGHDK, CDR2 SYGVNS. The CDR3 spans 11 residues. Here the CDR3 DNA reads TGTGCCAGCAGGGGGACAGGCGAGCAGTACTTC. Protein sequence: CASRGTGEQYF.

The rearrangement uses TRBV5-1 and TRBJ2-3; TRBD2 is a possible D gene (7 bases). Trimming shortened V by 2 bases and J by 2 bases, and 15 bases separated the two germline ends. The CDR3 is 16 amino acids. Germline assignment: CDR1 SGHRS and CDR2 YFSETQ. In DNA, the CDR3 is TGCGCCAGCAGCTTCCGCGGGGGCGGCCCCACAGATACGCAGTATTTT. It is translated as CASSFRGGGPTDTQYF.

This chain links TRBV25-1 with TRBJ2-3, with 10 bases aligning to TRBD1. There are 16 residues in the CDR3. With V trimmed by 3 bases and J by 5 bases, 8 bases remained unmatched. Germline V lookup: CDR1 MGHDK, CDR2 SYGVNS. As DNA, the CDR3 is TGTGCCAGCAGTGAGTCGGACAGGGGGTATAGAGATACGCAGTATTTT. Its translation: CASSESDRGYRDTQYF. The variable domain in full, with the rest retrieved from reference TRBV25-1 and TRBJ2-3, is EADIYQTPRYLVIGTGKKITLECSQTMGHDKMYWYQQDPGMELHLIHYSYGVNSTEKGDLSSESTVSRIRTEHFPLTLESARPSHTSQYLCASSESDRGYRDTQYFGPGTRLTVL.

This clone was observed a few times. The chain recombines TRBV27 with TRBJ1-6; D gene ambiguous. Germline V gives CDR1 MNHEY, CDR2 SMNVEV (reference sequence). There are 18 residues in the CDR3. V was pared by 6 bases and J by 0 bases, with 18 bases between. The CDR3 DNA follows: TGTGCCAGCAGGGTGGCGGAGATAAGATCCTCCTATAATTCACCCCTCCACTTT. The encoded protein is CASRVAEIRSSYNSPLHF.

The rearrangement links TRBV6-5 to TRBJ1-5; 9 positions agree with TRBD1. The junction had 8 bases not matched to a gene; V was cut back by 8 bases and J by 9 bases. The V gene's germline CDR1 is MNHEY and CDR2 SVGAGI. CDR3 size: 13 residues. CDR3 sequence: CASGGQGYGPQHF. The CDR3 nucleotides are TGTGCCAGCGGAGGACAGGGGTATGGGCCCCAGCATTTT.

J is TRBJ2-2 and V is TRBV19, with a tentative D call TRBD2 (6 bases). Per the germline V gene, CDR1 is LNHDA and CDR2 is SQIVND (reference sequence). There are 13 residues in the CDR3. V was shortened by 5 bases and J by 8 bases, with 12 bases between the two germline ends. For the CDR3, the DNA is TGTGCCAGTAGTCCCGGACTACCTGGGGAGCTGTTTTTT. This sequence encodes CASSPGLPGELFF.

The chain links TRBV4-3 to TRBJ2-5; 9 positions agree with TRBD1. There are 17 residues in the CDR3. Trimming at V came to 0 bases and at J to 4 bases, leaving 9 bases not matched to a gene. CDR1 LGHNA and CDR2 YSLEER come from the germline V gene. DNA for the CDR3: TGCGCCAGCAGCCAAGATCCTCCGGGACAGGGTAGAGAGACCCAGTACTTC. This sequence encodes CASSQDPPGQGRETQYF.

As for this clone: Germline is not matched at one junction end, which may reflect a read error. The chain has TRBV7-2 and TRBJ2-1; 7 nucleotides align to TRBD2. The CDR3 consists of 17 residues. Germline V CDR1 and CDR2: SGHTA, FQGNSA. The DNA for the CDR3 is TGTGCCAGCAGATTAGGTTTGATGGGAGGGCCCTACAATGAGCAGTTCTTC. Translated: CASRLGLMGGPYNEQFF.

This clone was counted a single time. The chain has TRBV7-3 and TRBJ2-1, with TRBD2 matching over 9 bases. The germline V gene has CDR1 SGHTA and CDR2 FQGTGA. The CDR3 is 16 amino acids. With 1 base clipped from V and 4 bases from J, the junction kept 5 bases outside the gene matches. The CDR3 is CASSLRAGGIYNEQFF. The CDR3, as DNA: TGTGCCAGCAGCTTAAGAGCGGGAGGAATTTACAATGAGCAGTTCTTC. The full variable domain, in which reference TRBV7-3 and TRBJ2-1 provide the parts outside the CDR3, is GAGVSQTPSNKVTEKGKYVELRCDPISGHTALYWYRQSLGQGPEFLIYFQGTGAADDSGLPNDRFFAVRPEGSVSTLKIQRTERGDSAVYLCASSLRAGGIYNEQFFGPGTRLTVL.

The chain uses TRBV4-2 and TRBJ2-7; D perhaps matches TRBD2 (6 bases). The CDR3 loop spans 16 amino acids. Germline V lookup: CDR1 LGHNA, CDR2 YNFKEQ. V lost 0 bases to trimming and J lost 0 bases, with 12 bases between them. CDR3: CASSQESVAASYEQYF. The CDR3 DNA follows: TGTGCCAGCAGCCAAGAATCGGTAGCGGCCTCCTACGAGCAGTACTTC.

The chain is built from TRBV28 and TRBJ2-5; 12 bases map to TRBD2. The germline V gene encodes CDR1 MDHEN and CDR2 SYDVKM. The CDR3 totals 15 residues. J was trimmed by 7 bases and V by 4 bases; bases with no gene match: 7. The CDR3: CASSSTSGSFRTQYF. The CDR3 DNA is TGTGCCAGCAGTTCGACTAGCGGGAGTTTTCGGACCCAGTACTTC.

Turning to this clone: At the DNA level, this CDR3 is encoded by other sequences in the same sample as well. This chain links TRBV18 with TRBJ2-5; 12 positions agree with TRBD1. The junction had 3 bases not matched to a gene; V was cut back by 2 bases and J by 2 bases. The CDR3 loop spans 16 amino acids. Germline V gene sequence: CDR1 KGHSH, CDR2 LQKENI. The CDR3 sequence: CASSPGTGGGQETQYF. DNA of the CDR3: TGTGCCAGCTCACCAGGGACAGGGGGCGGTCAAGAGACCCAGTACTTC.

The rearrangement links TRBV10-1 to TRBJ2-7, with 10 nucleotides matching TRBD2. Trimming removed 0 bases from V and 9 bases from J; junction bases left unmatched: 5. The germline CDR1 and CDR2 sequences are WNHNN and SYGVQD (reference sequence). This CDR3 has 14 amino acids. CDR3 loop: CASSESQREGRQYF. CDR3 in DNA: TGCGCCAGCAGTGAGTCTCAGCGGGAGGGCCGGCAGTACTTC.

CDR3 sequence (DNA): TGTGCCAGCAGTGACAGGGGGATGGGCTCTGGGGCCAACGTCCTGACTTTC. Protein: CASSDRGMGSGANVLTF. The chain couples TRBV6-1 to TRBJ2-6; 7 nucleotides match TRBD1. Germline V lookup: CDR1 MNHNS, CDR2 SASEGT. The CDR3 covers 17 residues. Trimming at V came to 3 bases and at J to 0 bases, leaving 5 bases not matched to a gene.

This clone was picked up one time. V and J are TRBV6-4 and TRBJ2-6; 12 bases are a match to TRBD2. J lost 0 bases, V lost 0 bases, and 0 bases had no gene match. The CDR3 consists of 18 residues. Germline V CDR1 and CDR2: MRHNA, SNTAGT. CDR3 region: CASSDSTSGSSGANVLTF. Written as DNA, the CDR3 is TGTGCCAGCAGTGACTCGACTAGCGGGAGCTCTGGGGCCAACGTCCTGACTTTC.

This chain connects TRBV19 to TRBJ2-5, with 8 nucleotides matching TRBD1. The CDR3 is made up of 13 amino acids. V shed 5 bases, J shed 5 bases, and the junction held 4 bases outside the gene matches. The germline V gene has CDR1 LNHDA and CDR2 SQIVND (reference sequence). The CDR3 protein is CASSPGGRETQYF. In DNA, the CDR3 is TGTGCCAGTAGTCCAGGGGGCCGTGAGACCCAGTACTTC.